This is a list of T cell receptor beta chains from one sample in a study of blood T cell repertoires in COVID-19. Repertoires were generated with immunoSEQ multiplex PCR, while TCRdb's copy carries only in-frame clones and drops some. Of about 280,000 clones detected, approximately 82% appear once; the ten largest clones hold about 5%. The sequenced sample was PBMCs or T cells enriched from blood (not recorded which). The receptors here all came from a man in his forties who had been exposed to COVID-19. The CDR3 runs from the conserved cysteine through the conserved F or W. A D gene is named only where the DNA matches it firmly. Expanded clones get a size class; other rows say once, few or many, or leave the size out.

TRBD1	-	TRBJ1-5	TRBV18	TGTGCCAGCTCATTTTCAGGACAGGGGAATCAGCCCCAGCATTTT	CASSFSGQGNQPQHF
TRBD1	-	TRBJ2-7	TRBV5-4	TGTGCCAGCAGCTTGCAGGGGGCGGCCGAGCAGTACTTC	CASSLQGAAEQYF
-	-	TRBJ1-6	TRBV19	TGTGCCAGTAGTATAGGACAACTCAGGTCACCCCTCCACTTT	CASSIGQLRSPLHF
-	-	TRBJ1-1	TRBV7-9	TGTGCCAGCAGCCCCACCCCGGAGGACACTGAAGCTTTCTTT	CASSPTPEDTEAFF
TRBD1	once	TRBJ1-2	TRBV7-9	TGTGCCAGCAGCCCAAAAGGACAGGGGATGGGCTACACCTTC	CASSPKGQGMGYTF
-	-	TRBJ2-7	TRBV10-2	TGCGCCAGCAGTACGGGTGGAGGCTACGAGCAGTACTTC	CASSTGGGYEQYF
-	-	TRBJ2-1	TRBV3-1/TRBV3-2	TGTGCCAGCAGCCAAGAGTTAGAAAGGAGTGGCCTAAACAATGAGCAGTTCTTC	CASSQELERSGLNNEQFF
-	-	TRBJ2-7	TRBV27	TGTGCCAGCAGTTTATATCCGGGAACCTACGAGCAGTACTTC	CASSLYPGTYEQYF
-	-	TRBJ2-7	TRBV4-1	TGCGCCAGCAGCCTCCTCGTGGCAAACTACGAGCAGTACTTC	CASSLLVANYEQYF
TRBD2	-	TRBJ2-5	TRBV6-5	TGTGCCAGCAGGTCCGGGGGGACCCAAGAGACCCAGTACTTC	CASRSGGTQETQYF
-	-	TRBJ1-1	TRBV6-5	TGTGCCAGCAGTTATCGGGCTGAAGCTTTCTTT	CASSYRAEAFF
-	few	TRBJ2-5	TRBV6-5	TGTGCCAGCAGTACAGGGTGGGACGGGACCCAGTACTTC	CASSTGWDGTQYF
TRBD2	-	TRBJ2-7	TRBV7-9	TGTGCCAGCGGGACTAGCGGCTCCTACGAGCAGTACTTC	CASGTSGSYEQYF
TRBD1	-	TRBJ1-5	TRBV27	TGTGCCAGCAGATCTACCGGGACAGGGCAGCCCCAGCATTTT	CASRSTGTGQPQHF
-	-	TRBJ1-1	TRBV5-5	TGTGCCAGCACTCCCTTACAGGGTGTGAACACTGAAGCTTTCTTT	CASTPLQGVNTEAFF
-	-	TRBJ1-2	TRBV6-5	TGTGCCAGCAGTTACTCCGGAGGCCTGGGGGGCTACACCTTC	CASSYSGGLGGYTF
TRBD1	-	TRBJ2-1	TRBV9	TGTGCCAGCAGCCGTCTTGAGGGGGCGAATGAGCAGTTCTTC	CASSRLEGANEQFF
-	-	TRBJ2-5	TRBV24-1	TGTGCCACCAGTGATTCCGGGGGTATAGAGACCCAGTACTTC	CATSDSGGIETQYF
TRBD2	-	TRBJ2-1	TRBV19	TGTGCCAGTAGTATTACGGGTGCGGGAGGGGCCGATGAGCAGTTCTTC	CASSITGAGGADEQFF
TRBD1	few	TRBJ1-1	TRBV4-1	TGCGCCAGCAGCCAAGCCCTTACAGGACAGGGCTCTAGGGCTGAAGCTTTCTTT	CASSQALTGQGSRAEAFF
TRBD1	-	TRBJ2-7	TRBV25-1	TGTGCCAGCAGTGATGCAGGGGGAGACTACGAGCAGTACTTC	CASSDAGGDYEQYF
TRBD2	-	TRBJ2-5	TRBV24-1	TGTGCCACCGCCCCCGCTAGCGGGAGGTCACCAAAAGTGACCCAGTACTTC	CATAPASGRSPKVTQYF
-	-	TRBJ2-1	TRBV30	TGTGCCTGGAGTGGGACAGCGAGCAATGAGCAGTTCTTC	CAWSGTASNEQFF
TRBD2	-	TRBJ2-4	TRBV3-1/TRBV3-2	TGTGCCAGCAGCCAAACTAGCGGGAGGCGGGGGAACATTCAGTACTTC	CASSQTSGRRGNIQYF
-	-	TRBJ1-2	TRBV7-9	TGTGCCAGCAGCTTAGCCTGGCAACAGGGCGCCTATGGCTACACCTTC	CASSLAWQQGAYGYTF
-	-	TRBJ2-5	TRBV2	TGTGCCAGCAGTGCACGACAGAAAGAGACCCAGTACTTC	CASSARQKETQYF
TRBD1	-	TRBJ2-5	TRBV13	TGTGCCAGCAGCTGGATGACAGGGGGAGAGACCCAGTACTTC	CASSWMTGGETQYF
TRBD1	-	TRBJ2-3	TRBV5-8	TGTGCCAGCAGCCCGGGACAGGGTAGGGATACGCAGTATTTT	CASSPGQGRDTQYF
-	once	TRBJ2-1	TRBV10-3	TGTGCCATCCAAGGGAGCGGGACACGCTCCTACAATGAGCAGTTCTTC	CAIQGSGTRSYNEQFF
-	-	TRBJ2-7	TRBV5-6	TGTGCCAGCAGCTCAGGGGTCACCTACGAGCAGTACTTC	CASSSGVTYEQYF
-	-	TRBJ2-5	TRBV19	TGTGCCAGTAGTCGGGGAGAAGAGACCCAGTACTTC	CASSRGEETQYF
TRBD1	few	TRBJ1-2	TRBV6-1	TGTGCCAGCAGTGAAGGACAGGGCCATTCCTATGGCTACACCTTC	CASSEGQGHSYGYTF
TRBD2	once	TRBJ2-7	TRBV30	TGTGCCTGGAGGTCGGGAGGTTCGAACGAGCAGTACTTC	CAWRSGGSNEQYF
-	once	TRBJ1-2	TRBV3-1/TRBV3-2	TGTGCCAGCAGCCAAGAAGAGGGAGGCTATGGCTACACCTTC	CASSQEEGGYGYTF
TRBD1	-	TRBJ2-5	TRBV7-9	TGTGCCAGCAGCTTAGAGGGGGCGCTTCGTGGAGGAGAGACCCAGTACTTC	CASSLEGALRGGETQYF
-	-	TRBJ1-2	TRBV7-8	TGTGCCAGCAGCTTAGCGCTAAGGGGAGGGATCAGTGGCTACACCTTC	CASSLALRGGISGYTF
-	-	TRBJ2-5	TRBV6-1	TGTGCCAGCAGTGAAAAGGAAGAAACTAGTCGGGACTTC	CASSEKEETSRDF
TRBD2	-	TRBJ2-5	TRBV7-8	TGTGCCAGCAGTCCCCAGTCGGCGGGAGTGGCGGAGACCCAGTACTTC	CASSPQSAGVAETQYF
-	-	TRBJ1-3	TRBV3-1/TRBV3-2	TGTGCCAGCAGCCAAGATCGTGTCTCTGGAAACACCATATATTTT	CASSQDRVSGNTIYF
-	-	TRBJ2-7	TRBV20-1	TGCAGTGCTAGCGTCTCCTACGAGCAGTACTTC	CSASVSYEQYF
-	once	TRBJ1-2	TRBV7-8	TGTGCCAGCAGCCTGGGCGCGTGGGTTGGCTACACCTTC	CASSLGAWVGYTF
-	-	TRBJ1-1	TRBV4-2	TGTGCCAGCAGCCAAGATGGTGGCGGGGTGGACACTGAAGCTTTCTTT	CASSQDGGGVDTEAFF